The 12 T cell receptor beta chains listed next were all sequenced from one sample in a study of T cell responses to AZD1222 COVID-19 vaccine (dated by TCRdb to the early 2020s). Interpreted using the paper, the time point label stands for: about 28 days (+/-7) after the second vaccine dose. Receptor libraries were prepared by the immunoSEQ multiplex PCR assay. TCRdb's version of the immuneACCESS table is confined to in-frame rearrangements and falls short of the full clone set. An unresolved V gene accounts for under half of the shortfall where checked; the remainder is of unknown origin. The sample contains fewer than 200,000 clones, about nine tenths of them found a single time. Approximately 1.6% of the sample goes to the ten largest clones. The sample here was peripheral blood, taken 28 days after the second AZD1222 dose. The receptors here all came from an adult who received the AZD1222 COVID-19 vaccine.

The chain has TRBV19 and TRBJ2-1; 13 bases are a match to TRBD2. Germline CDR1 reads LNHDA; CDR2 reads SQIVND (reference sequence). The CDR3 consists of 17 residues. V lost 4 bases, J lost 4 bases, and 7 bases stayed unmatched. CDR3 protein: CASSTGTSGAPYNEQFF. CDR3 nucleotide sequence: TGTGCCAGTAGTACCGGGACTAGCGGGGCGCCTTACAATGAGCAGTTCTTC.

The count of this clone is one. This chain joins TRBV10-3 and TRBJ1-2; 8 bases line up with TRBD1. The CDR3 is 12 residues long. V trimming: 10 bases; J trimming: 8 bases; junction bases outside the gene matches: 9. CDR1 is ENHRY, CDR2 SYGVKD, per germline. DNA for the CDR3: TGTGCCAGCGGACAGGGCCCGGGGGGCTACACCTTC. Its protein is CASGQGPGGYTF.

The V and J genes are TRBV3-1 (or the pseudogene TRBV3-2) and TRBJ1-1; 7 bases map to TRBD1. Germline V gene sequence: CDR1 LGHDT, CDR2 YNNKEL (reference sequence). V lost 4 bases, J lost 10 bases, and 6 bases stayed unmatched. CDR3 size: 12 residues. The CDR3 region is CASSRTGGRAFF. CDR3 DNA sequence: TGTGCCAGCAGCCGGACAGGAGGTCGAGCTTTCTTT.

CDR3 nucleotides: TGTGCCAGCAGCTCTTCGTACAGAAACACCATATATTTT. Its translation: CASSSSYRNTIYF. The chain carries TRBV7-9 and TRBJ1-3, with D unclear. The germline V gene has CDR1 SEHNR and CDR2 FQNEAQ (reference sequence). V gave up 4 bases and J gave up 5 bases, with 9 bases separating them. The CDR3 has 13 residues.

The chain recombines TRBV7-2 with TRBJ2-7; 7 bases map to TRBD1. CDR1 is SGHTA and CDR2 is FQGNSA in the germline V gene. This CDR3 spans 13 amino acids. V lost 5 bases and J lost 2; bases outside the gene matches: 3. The CDR3 nucleotides read TGTGCCAGCAGCGGGACAGCAACCTACGAGCAGTACTTC. It codes for CASSGTATYEQYF.

The DNA for the CDR3 is TGTGCCAGCAGCTTAGATTGGAGCTATGGCTACACCTTC. Its translation is CASSLDWSYGYTF. The chain employs TRBV7-9 and TRBJ1-2; D uncertain. Germline CDR1 SEHNR, CDR2 FQNEAQ (reference sequence). CDR3 length: 13 amino acids. The V end lost 1 base, the J end lost 4 bases, and 7 bases lay between the germline ends.

This clone was seen only once. This chain links TRBV7-9 with TRBJ1-1; 7 nucleotides agree with TRBD1. Germline V gene sequence: CDR1 SEHNR, CDR2 FQNEAQ (reference sequence). This CDR3 has 15 residues. V shed 8 bases and J 6 bases; nucleotides not matched to a gene: 15. CDR3 coding DNA: TGTGCCAGCGGGTTCCAGGGGGGAATTGGGGCTGAAGCTTTCTTT. Its translation: CASGFQGGIGAEAFF.

The chain is built from TRBV7-6 and TRBJ1-2; D unclear. CDR3 length: 13 residues. Germline values: CDR1 SGHVS, CDR2 FNYEAQ. The V end lost 4 bases, the J end lost 8 bases, and 14 bases lay between the germline ends. The CDR3 DNA reads as TGTGCCAGCAGCTCTTCGACGTGGCAGGGCTACACCTTC. This codes for CASSSSTWQGYTF.

The CDR3 nucleotides read TGTGCCAGCAGCTTAAGGCTAGGGGCTAGCGGGGGGAACACCGGGGAGCTGTTTTTT. Protein product: CASSLRLGASGGNTGELFF. The V call is TRBV7-2, the J call TRBJ2-2, with TRBD2 matching over 10 bases. CDR1 SGHTA and CDR2 FQGNSA come from the germline V gene. V lost 2 bases to trimming and J lost 1 base; unmatched junction nucleotides: 10. This CDR3 region has 19 residues. Supplemented by reference TRBV7-2 and TRBJ2-2, the full variable domain reads GAGVSQSPSNKVTEKGKDVELRCDPISGHTALYWYRQSLGQGLEFLIYFQGNSAPDKSGLPSDRFSAERTGGSVSTLTIQRTQQEDSAVYLCASSLRLGASGGNTGELFFGEGSRLTVL.

The V call is TRBV11-3, the J call TRBJ2-5; D remains unclear. CDR1 is SGHNT, CDR2 YENEEA, per germline. CDR3 length equals 13 residues. Trimming stripped 1 base from V and 1 base from J, with 4 bases between. CDR3 residues: CASSLGLQETQYF. The DNA for the CDR3 is TGTGCCAGCAGCTTAGGACTCCAAGAGACCCAGTACTTC.

CDR3 amino acids: CASSVEGGREGVGKLFF. CDR3 bases: TGTGCCAGCAGCGTAGAGGGAGGTAGGGAGGGGGTAGGCAAACTGTTTTTT. The chain carries TRBV9 and TRBJ1-4; possible D gene TRBD1, 6 bases. CDR1 is SGDLS and CDR2 is YYNGEE in the germline V gene. V was trimmed by 0 bases and J by 11 bases, leaving 23 bases between them. The CDR3 spans 17 residues.

This clone has a single count. This rearrangement joins TRBV7-9 to TRBJ1-4, with TRBD1 matching 10 bases. The CDR3 length is 18 residues. CDR1 SEHNR and CDR2 FQNEAQ come from the germline V gene (reference sequence). V shed 5 bases, J shed 6 bases, and the junction held 15 bases outside the gene matches. The CDR3 nucleotides are TGTGCCAGCAGCCTAGACAGGGGGCGGACGATAATATATGAAAAACTGTTTTTT. It codes for CASSLDRGRTIIYEKLFF.